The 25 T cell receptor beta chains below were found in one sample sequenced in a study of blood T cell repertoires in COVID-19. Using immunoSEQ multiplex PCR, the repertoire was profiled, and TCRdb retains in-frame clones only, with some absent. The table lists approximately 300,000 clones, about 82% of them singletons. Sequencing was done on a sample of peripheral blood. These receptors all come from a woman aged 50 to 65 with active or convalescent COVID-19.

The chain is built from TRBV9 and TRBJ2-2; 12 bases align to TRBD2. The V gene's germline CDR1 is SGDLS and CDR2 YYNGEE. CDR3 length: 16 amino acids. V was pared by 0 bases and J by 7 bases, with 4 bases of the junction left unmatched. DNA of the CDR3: TGTGCCAGCAGCGTAGAACTAGCGGGAGGAAGCGGGGAGCTGTTTTTT. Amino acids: CASSVELAGGSGELFF.

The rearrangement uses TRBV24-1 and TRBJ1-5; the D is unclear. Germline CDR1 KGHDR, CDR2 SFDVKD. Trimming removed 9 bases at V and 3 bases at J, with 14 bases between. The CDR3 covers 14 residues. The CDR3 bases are TGTGCCACCTCCGTGGGAGGGTCCAATCAGCCCCAGCATTTT. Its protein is CATSVGGSNQPQHF.

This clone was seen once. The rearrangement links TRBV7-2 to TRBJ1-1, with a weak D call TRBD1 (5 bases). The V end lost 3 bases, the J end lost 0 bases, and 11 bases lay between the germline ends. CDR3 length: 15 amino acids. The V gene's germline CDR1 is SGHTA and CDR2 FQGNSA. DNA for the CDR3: TGTGCCAGCAGCTTGTATGGGGCCATGAACACTGAAGCTTTCTTT. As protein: CASSLYGAMNTEAFF.

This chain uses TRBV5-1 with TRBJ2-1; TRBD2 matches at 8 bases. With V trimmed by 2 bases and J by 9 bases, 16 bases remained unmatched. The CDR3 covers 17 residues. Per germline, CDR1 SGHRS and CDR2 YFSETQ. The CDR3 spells CASSLSRSGWSGGEQFF. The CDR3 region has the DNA TGCGCCAGCAGCTTATCTCGTAGCGGTTGGAGCGGGGGTGAGCAGTTCTTC.

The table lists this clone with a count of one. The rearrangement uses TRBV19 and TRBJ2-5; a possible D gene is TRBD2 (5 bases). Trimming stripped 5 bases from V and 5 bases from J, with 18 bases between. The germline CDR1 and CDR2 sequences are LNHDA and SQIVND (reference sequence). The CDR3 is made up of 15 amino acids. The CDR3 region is CASSPHEGGRETQYF. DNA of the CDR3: TGTGCCAGTAGTCCCCATGAGGGTGGCAGGGAGACCCAGTACTTC.

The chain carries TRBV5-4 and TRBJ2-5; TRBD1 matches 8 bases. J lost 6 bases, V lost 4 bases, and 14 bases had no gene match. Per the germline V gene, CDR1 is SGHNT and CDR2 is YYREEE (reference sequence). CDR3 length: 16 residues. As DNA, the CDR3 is TGTGCCAGCAGCCGAGACCCAGGGGGCGATCTACAGACCCAGTACTTC. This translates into CASSRDPGGDLQTQYF.

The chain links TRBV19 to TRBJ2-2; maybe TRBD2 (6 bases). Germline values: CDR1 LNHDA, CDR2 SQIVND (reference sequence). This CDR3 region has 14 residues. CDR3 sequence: CATSRRGLTGELFF. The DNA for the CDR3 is TGTGCGACATCTCGGAGGGGTCTGACCGGGGAGCTGTTTTTT. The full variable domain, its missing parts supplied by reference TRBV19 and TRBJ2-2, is DGGITQSPKYLFRKEGQNVTLSCEQNLNHDAMYWYRQDPGQGLRLIYYSQIVNDFQKGDIAEGYSVSREKKESFPLTVTSAQKNPTAFYLCATSRRGLTGELFFGEGSRLTVL.

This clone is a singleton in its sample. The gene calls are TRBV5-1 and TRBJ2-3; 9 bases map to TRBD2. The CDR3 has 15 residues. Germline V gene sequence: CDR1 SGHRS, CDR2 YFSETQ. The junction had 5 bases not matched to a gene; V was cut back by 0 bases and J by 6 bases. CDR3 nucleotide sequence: TGCGCCAGCAGCTTGGAGCCTAGCGGGATCGATACGCAGTATTTT. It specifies CASSLEPSGIDTQYF.

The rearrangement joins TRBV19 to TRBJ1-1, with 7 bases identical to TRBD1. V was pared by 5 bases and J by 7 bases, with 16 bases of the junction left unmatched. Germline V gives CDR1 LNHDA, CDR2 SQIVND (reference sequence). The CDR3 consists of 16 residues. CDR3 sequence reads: CASSVISGTDLGEAFF. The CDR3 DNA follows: TGTGCCAGTAGTGTCATATCAGGGACAGACTTGGGTGAAGCTTTCTTT.

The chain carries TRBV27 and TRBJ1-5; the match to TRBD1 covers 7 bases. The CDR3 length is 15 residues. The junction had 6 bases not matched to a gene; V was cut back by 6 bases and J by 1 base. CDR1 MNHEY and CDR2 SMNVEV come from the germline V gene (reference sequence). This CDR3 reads CASRPTQGSNQPQHF. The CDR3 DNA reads TGTGCCAGCAGACCGACACAGGGGAGCAATCAGCCCCAGCATTTT.

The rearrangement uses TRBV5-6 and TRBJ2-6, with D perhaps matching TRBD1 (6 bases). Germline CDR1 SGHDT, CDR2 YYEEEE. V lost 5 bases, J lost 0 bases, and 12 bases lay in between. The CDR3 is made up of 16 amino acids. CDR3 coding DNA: TGTGCCAGCAGTTCCGCAGGGGTCTCTGGGGCCAACGTCCTGACTTTC. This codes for CASSSAGVSGANVLTF. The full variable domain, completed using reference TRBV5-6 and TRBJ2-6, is DAGVTQSPTHLIKTRGQQVTLRCSPKSGHDTVSWYQQALGQGPQFIFQYYEEEERQRGNFPDRFSGHQFPNYSSELNVNALLLGDSALYLCASSSAGVSGANVLTFGAGSRLTVL.

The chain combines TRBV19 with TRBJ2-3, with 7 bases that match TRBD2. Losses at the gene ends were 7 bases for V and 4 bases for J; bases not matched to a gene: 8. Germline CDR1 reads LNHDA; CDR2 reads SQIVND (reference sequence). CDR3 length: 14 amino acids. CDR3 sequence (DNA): TGTGCCAGTACTATGACTAGCCCCGCAGATACGCAGTATTTT. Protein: CASTMTSPADTQYF.

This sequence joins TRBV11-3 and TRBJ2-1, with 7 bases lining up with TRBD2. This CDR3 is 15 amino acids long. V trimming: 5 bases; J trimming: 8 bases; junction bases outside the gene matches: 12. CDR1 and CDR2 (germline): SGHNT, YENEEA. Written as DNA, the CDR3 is TGTGCCAGCAGCGCCGTGGCGAGCGGGAACGATGAGCAGTTCTTC. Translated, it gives CASSAVASGNDEQFF.

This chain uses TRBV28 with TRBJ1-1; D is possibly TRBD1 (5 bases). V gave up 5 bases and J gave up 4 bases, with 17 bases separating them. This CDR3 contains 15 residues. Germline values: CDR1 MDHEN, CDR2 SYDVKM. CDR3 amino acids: CASSGAGRWATEAFF. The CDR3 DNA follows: TGTGCCAGCAGTGGGGCAGGACGATGGGCCACTGAAGCTTTCTTT.

This chain's CDR3 is CASSQGYEQYF. CDR3 DNA sequence: TGTGCCAGTAGTCAGGGATACGAGCAGTACTTC. The chain links TRBV19 to TRBJ2-7; a weak D match, TRBD1 (5 bases). The CDR3 sequence is 11 residues long. V lost 5 bases and J lost 4, with 6 bases in between. From germline, CDR1 is LNHDA and CDR2 SQIVND (reference sequence).

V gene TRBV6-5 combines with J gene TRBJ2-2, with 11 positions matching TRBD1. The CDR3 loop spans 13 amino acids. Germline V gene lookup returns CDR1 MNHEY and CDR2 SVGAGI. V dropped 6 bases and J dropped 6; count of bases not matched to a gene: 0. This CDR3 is CASRGQGAGELFF. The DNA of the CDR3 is TGTGCCAGCAGGGGACAGGGGGCCGGGGAGCTGTTTTTT.

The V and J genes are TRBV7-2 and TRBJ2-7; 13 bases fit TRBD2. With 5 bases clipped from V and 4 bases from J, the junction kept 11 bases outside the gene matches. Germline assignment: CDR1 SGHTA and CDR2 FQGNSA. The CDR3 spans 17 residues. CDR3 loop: CASSPQARTSGSYEQYF. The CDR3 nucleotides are TGTGCCAGCAGCCCGCAAGCCCGGACTAGCGGGAGTTACGAGCAGTACTTC.

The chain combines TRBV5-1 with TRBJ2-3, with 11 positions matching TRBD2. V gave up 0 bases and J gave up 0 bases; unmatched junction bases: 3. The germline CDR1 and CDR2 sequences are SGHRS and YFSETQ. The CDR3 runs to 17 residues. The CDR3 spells CASSLGSSGGSTDTQYF. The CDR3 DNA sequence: TGCGCCAGCAGCTTGGGGTCTAGCGGGGGGAGCACAGATACGCAGTATTTT.

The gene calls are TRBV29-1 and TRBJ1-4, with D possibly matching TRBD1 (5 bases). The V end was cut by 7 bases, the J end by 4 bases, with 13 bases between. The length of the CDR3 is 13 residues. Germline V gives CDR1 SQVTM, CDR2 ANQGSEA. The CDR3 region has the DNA TGCAGCGCCCAGGGAGGTCTTAATGAAAAACTGTTTTTT. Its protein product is CSAQGGLNEKLFF. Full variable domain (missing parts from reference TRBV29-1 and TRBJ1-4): SAVISQKPSRDICQRGTSLTIQCQVDSQVTMMFWYRQQPGQSLTLIATANQGSEATYESGFVIDKFPISRPNLTFSTLTVSNMSPEDSSIYLCSAQGGLNEKLFFGSGTQLSVL.

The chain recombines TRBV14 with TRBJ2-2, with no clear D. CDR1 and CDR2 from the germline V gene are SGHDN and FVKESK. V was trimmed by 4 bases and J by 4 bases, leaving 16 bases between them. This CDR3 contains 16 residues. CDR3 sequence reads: CASSRAEVNPTGELFF. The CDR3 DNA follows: TGTGCCAGCAGCCGAGCAGAGGTTAACCCCACCGGGGAGCTGTTTTTT.

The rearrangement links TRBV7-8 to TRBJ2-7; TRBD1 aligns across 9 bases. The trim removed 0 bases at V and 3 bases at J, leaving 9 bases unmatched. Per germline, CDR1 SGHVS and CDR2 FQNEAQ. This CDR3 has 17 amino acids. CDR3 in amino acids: CASSLAIGTGTSYEQYF. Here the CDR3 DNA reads TGTGCCAGCAGCTTAGCAATCGGGACAGGGACGAGCTACGAGCAGTACTTC.

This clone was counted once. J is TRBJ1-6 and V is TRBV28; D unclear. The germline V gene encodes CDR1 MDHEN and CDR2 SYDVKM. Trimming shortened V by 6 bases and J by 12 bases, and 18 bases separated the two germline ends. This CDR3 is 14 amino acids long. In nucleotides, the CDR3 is TGTGCCAGCAGAGCGGCTGGACGAGATGGACCCCTCCACTTT. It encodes CASRAAGRDGPLHF.

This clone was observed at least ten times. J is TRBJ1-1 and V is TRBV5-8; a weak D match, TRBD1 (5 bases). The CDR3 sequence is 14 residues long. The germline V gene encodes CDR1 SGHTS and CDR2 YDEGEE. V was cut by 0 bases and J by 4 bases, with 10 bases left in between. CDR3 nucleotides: TGTGCCAGCAGCTTGGGTCAGGGAGGCACTGAAGCTTTCTTT. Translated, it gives CASSLGQGGTEAFF.

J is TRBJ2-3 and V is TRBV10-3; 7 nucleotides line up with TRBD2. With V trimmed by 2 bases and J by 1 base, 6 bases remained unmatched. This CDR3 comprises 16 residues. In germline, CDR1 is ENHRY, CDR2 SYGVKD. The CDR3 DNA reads TGTGCCATCAGTGAGACGGCGGGAGCGGGCACAGATACGCAGTATTTT. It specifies CAISETAGAGTDTQYF.

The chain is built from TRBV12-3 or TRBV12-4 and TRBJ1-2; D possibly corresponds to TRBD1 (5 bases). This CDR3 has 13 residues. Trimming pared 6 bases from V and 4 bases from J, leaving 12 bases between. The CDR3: CASSLGEGYGYTF. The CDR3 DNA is TGTGCCAGCAGCCTAGGGGAAGGCTATGGCTACACCTTC.